This TCR beta chain derives from a study of vaccination and CD4 T cells after COVID-19 (dated by TCRdb to between 2020 and 2023). The study in broad terms: The convalescent cohort included six males and four females, with two Hispanic individuals, seven Caucasians, two Asians and one multiracial person. Each participant got two doses of either the Pfizer-BioNTech BNT162b2 vaccine (n=8) or the Moderna mRNA-1273 vaccine (n=2). Post-COVID blood samples from convalescent patients were collected a median of around 100 days after diagnosis, with a range of 35 to 161 days. The time from the second vaccine dose to post-vaccine blood sampling had a median of approximately 72 days and ranged from roughly 13 to 241 days. The cultures were stimulated with overlapping spike peptide pools from SARS-CoV-2 and from the common cold coronaviruses HCoV-NL63, HCoV-OC43 and HCoV-229E. Control cultures used a CEFX viral epitope pool as positive control, an HIV-1 Nef peptide pool as negative control, or no peptide. In 10 COVID-19 convalescent patients and 4 infection-naive healthy vaccine recipients, the spike-specific CD4+ TCR repertoire before mRNA vaccination was compared with the repertoire after mRNA vaccination.

This clonotype was seen only a few times. The antigen it binds to is not known. Within one base of it there is no much larger clone, and no base qualities were kept. Library preparation was by PCR. DNA from cultured CD4+ T cells was subjected to TCR sequencing with the Oncomine TCR Beta short-read assay at the Johns Hopkins FTIC core. The QIAamp micro DNA kit was used to extract genomic DNA from the cultured CD4+ T cells. Oncomine TCR Beta libraries made from cultured CD4+ T cells were pooled using unique dual indexes and sequenced on an Illumina iSeq 100. In the source study's methods: Non-productive sequences were removed, and CDR3s not starting with C, not ending with F or W, or shorter than 7 amino acids were discarded. Antigen-specific clonotypes were identified with the MANAFEST web application by comparing peptide-stimulated wells with reference and other culture wells. An FDR below 0.05, an odds ratio above 5, and a productive frequency above 0.1% in at least two of three replicate wells were required for clones to be considered positive. Cross-reactive clonotypes were defined as significantly expanded in both SARS-CoV-2 spike wells and at least one common cold coronavirus spike condition. Similarity between CDR3 sequences was evaluated in R version 3.6.1 using Levenshtein distances (stringdist) and unrooted phylogenetic trees (ape). TCRdb's own reprocessing of the public reads used fastp at Q25 and MiXCR and kept productive beta chains. Each record represents a unique CDR3 protein, reported with the most common genes and DNA among its rows. The authors' filters were not applied to this entry. This sample has fewer than 15,000 distinct CDR3 sequences in its table, and 25% to 35% of those were observed once. Jointly, the top ten make up about a third of the sample.

Broader findings and caveats from the paper: In convalescent patients, nearly all vaccine-specific clones (304 of 307) were found to be mono-reactive for SARS-CoV-2 spike rather than cross-reactive with common cold coronaviruses. The median number of SARS-CoV-2-reactive clonotypes rose from 21 after infection to roughly 40 after vaccination, but the change was not significant. In convalescent patients, a median around 83% of post-vaccine SARS-CoV-2-reactive clones were detected only after vaccination, and vaccine-specific priming was suggested by this finding. Only a relatively small number of convalescent patients were included in the study, and early timepoints following natural infection were not analyzed.

The treatment or condition label on this specimen signifies: approximately 9-day PBMC culture with coronavirus spike peptide pools or control peptides (ViraFEST assay). The ViraFEST assay was used in the study, in which antigen-specific T cells were expanded with peptide pools and expanded clonotypes were subsequently identified by TCR sequencing. Negative nucleocapsid antibody tests before and after vaccination confirmed that the healthy vaccine recipients had no prior SARS-CoV-2 infection. Each well held around 2.1 million PBMCs cultured with approximately 10 ug/ml peptide pools in IMDM containing 5% human AB serum and approximately 10 IU/ml IL-2. Half of the culture medium was replaced with fresh IL-2-containing medium on days 3 and 7. CD4+ T cells were isolated after about 10 days of culture through negative selection using the EasySep CD4+ T cell isolation kit. Ficoll-Paque Plus gradient centrifugation was used to isolate PBMCs from whole blood, and the isolated PBMCs were then either used fresh or cryopreserved at -140C. Each culture condition was generally run in triplicate wells.

V loses 3 bases of germline sequence and J loses 5 bases, and the interval between the two ends is 13 bases. The germline V gene (reference sequence) yields LNHDA for CDR1 and SQIVND for CDR2. There are 14 amino acids in the CDR3, from cysteine to phenylalanine inclusive. The only DNA kept is the CDR3, 42 bases in frame from the first base. This clonotype originated in a human donor who received a COVID-19 vaccine. The sequence joins TRBV19 to TRBJ1-2; the D gene cannot be named for sure. The sample was CD4+ T cells from blood, cultured in vitro, taken before SARS-CoV-2 vaccination. The bases are TGTGCCAGTAGTATTTCCGGCGGAGGGTATGGCTACACCTTC. Translated, it gives CASSISGGGYGYTF. Joined to the reference TRBV19 and TRBJ1-2 proteins, this CDR3 gives the full variable domain: DGGITQSPKYLFRKEGQNVTLSCEQNLNHDAMYWYRQDPGQGLRLIYYSQIVNDFQKGDIAEGYSVSREKKESFPLTVTSAQKNPTAFYLCASSISGGGYGYTFGSGTRLTVV.